The TCR beta chain described here comes from a study of response to subunit inactivated influenza vaccine. The sample holds a few counts of this clonotype. No antigen is known for it. TCRdb reprocessed the RT-PCR reads via MiXCR and lists one record per CDR3 protein. This sample yields approximately 490,000 distinct CDR3 sequences, of which 7.2% are seen a single time; roughly 14% belongs to the top ten. Whole-study findings and limits: Only a handful of new T cells, the authors suggested, are recruited with each seasonal influenza vaccination.

V shed 0 bases and J shed 4 bases, with 9 bases lying between them. The CDR3 covers 14 residues. Germline values: CDR1 LGHDT, CDR2 YNNKEL (reference sequence). This chain connects TRBV3-1 to TRBJ1-2, with unresolved D. The TCR was taken from a man aged 50 to 69 who received an inactivated influenza vaccine. The sample here was PBMCs from blood, taken 23 to 25 months after vaccination. The CDR3 protein is CASSQETPSYGYTF. CDR3 nucleotides: TGTGCCAGCAGCCAAGAAACACCCAGCTATGGCTACACCTTC.